These T cell receptor beta chains were read from a single sample in a study of blood T cells in healthy people across ages. TCRdb re-derived calls from the 5' RACE reads in MiXCR, one entry per CDR3 protein. The sample holds under 1,000,000 distinct CDR3 sequences, about 36% seen once. Sequenced material: blood. All receptors derive from a man younger than 35 in good health. Each CDR3 is given with its conserved first and last residue. D genes are given only for firm matches. Rows may omit the clone size; those that give it use once, few, many or a size class.

- | TRBJ1-2 | TRBV4-1 | few | TGCGCCAGCAGCCAAGACCCCAGTTCTAACTATGGCTACACCTTC | CASSQDPSSNYGYTF
TRBD1 | TRBJ1-5 | TRBV28 | few | TGTGCCAGCAGGTCGACAGGGGGACGGCGGCAGCCCCAGCATTTT | CASRSTGGRRQPQHF
TRBD2 | TRBJ2-7 | TRBV12-3/TRBV12-4 | many | TGTGCCAGCAGTGTCGGGGGGGAGCAGTACTTC | CASSVGGEQYF
- | TRBJ2-5 | TRBV5-1 | - | TGCGCCAGCAGCCCCGGGGCCAGCGAGGGACGGGAGACCCAGTACTTC | CASSPGASEGRETQYF
- | TRBJ1-4 | TRBV3-1 | few | TGTGCCAGCAGCCAAGTTTCAGGCAATGAAAAACTGTTTTTT | CASSQVSGNEKLFF
- | TRBJ1-1 | TRBV6-5 | few | TGTGCAGTAAAGCGGGACACTGAAGCTTTCTTT | CAVKRDTEAFF
- | TRBJ1-6 | TRBV15 | few | TGTGCCACCAGCAGAGCCGGACAGCCCCTGAATTCACCCCTCCACTTT | CATSRAGQPLNSPLHF
- | TRBJ1-1 | TRBV7-9 | - | TGTGCCAGCAGCTCCAGAGGAGGCGTCAGGGGTGAGAGGAACACTGAAGCTTTCTTT | CASSSRGGVRGERNTEAFF
TRBD1 | TRBJ2-7 | TRBV13 | once | TGTGCCAGCAGCTTACTCCGGGACAGGCTCTCCTTACTTCGATACGAGCAGTACTTC | CASSLLRDRLSLLRYEQYF
- | TRBJ2-5 | TRBV7-2 | - | TGTGCCAGCAGCTTCGAATCAGGAGGGGCGTACTTC | CASSFESGGAYF
- | TRBJ1-2 | TRBV20-1 | - | TGCAGTGCTAGAGTCCAGTCCTATGGCTACACCTTC | CSARVQSYGYTF
- | TRBJ1-1 | TRBV5-1 | - | TGCGCCAGCAGCCCGGCCAGGCCCCACGGACTGAACACTGAAGCTTTCTTT | CASSPARPHGLNTEAFF
- | TRBJ2-3 | TRBV27 | - | TGTGCCAGCGGGGGCTTTAGCACAGATACGCAGTATTTT | CASGGFSTDTQYF
TRBD1 | TRBJ1-2 | TRBV5-1 | many | TGCGCCAGCAGCTTGGCGCAGGACAGGGCCGTTGATGGCTACACCTTC | CASSLAQDRAVDGYTF
- | TRBJ1-1 | TRBV30 | few | TGTGCCTCCTACGGACTGGGCGTTGAAAAAGCTTTCTTT | CASYGLGVEKAFF
TRBD2 | TRBJ2-1 | TRBV20-1 | few | TGCAGTGCTAGAGACACGGGAACCGGGACTAGAAGCTCCTACAATGAGCAGTTCTTC | CSARDTGTGTRSSYNEQFF
TRBD2 | TRBJ2-1 | TRBV25-1 | - | TGTGCCGCAGATAAAAGCGGGGGGGCCAATGAGCAGTTCTTC | CAADKSGGANEQFF
- | TRBJ1-1 | TRBV14 | - | TGTGCCAGCAGCCAAGAGCGCGGGACCCGAGCTTTCTTT | CASSQERGTRAFF
- | TRBJ1-3 | TRBV28 | - | TGTGCCAGCATCCCACCGGTCAGGCTCCGAAACAGAGAGGGAAACACCATATATTTT | CASIPPVRLRNREGNTIYF
TRBD2 | TRBJ2-1 | TRBV9 | - | TGTGCCAGCAGCGTTAGCGGGACCGGGAACAATGAGCAGTTCTTC | CASSVSGTGNNEQFF
- | TRBJ1-2 | TRBV6-2/TRBV6-3 | few | TGTGCCAGCAGTTTGGCCGACTATGGCTACACCTTC | CASSLADYGYTF
TRBD1 | TRBJ2-3 | TRBV12-3/TRBV12-4 | - | TGTGCCAGCAGTCCCATCGGACAGGGGGCCTCAGATGCGCAGTATTTT | CASSPIGQGASDAQYF
TRBD2 | TRBJ2-2 | TRBV11-2 | - | TGTGCCACCGAGGAGCGGGGGTCGAACACCGGGGAGCTGTTTTTT | CATEERGSNTGELFF
TRBD2 | TRBJ2-1 | TRBV4-3 | - | TGCGCCCGCAGCCTATGGACTAGCGGGGGCCACGAGCAGTTCTTC | CARSLWTSGGHEQFF
- | TRBJ1-2 | TRBV12-3/TRBV12-4 | many | TGTGCCAGCAGATCCTTCGGGGTCGGGGGAGGAGGCTACACCTTC | CASRSFGVGGGGYTF
- | TRBJ2-7 | TRBV2 | - | TGTGCCAGCTGCGCCGCCGCGGGGACCCTCGAGCAGTACTTC | CASCAAAGTLEQYF
TRBD2 | TRBJ2-3 | TRBV7-2 | - | TGTGCCAGCAGCCTCGGACTAGCGGGGGGCCTTAAAACAGATACGCAGTATTTT | CASSLGLAGGLKTDTQYF
- | TRBJ1-6 | TRBV5-5 | few | TGTGCCAGCAGCTTCGGACCGGACTATAATTCACCCCTCCACTTT | CASSFGPDYNSPLHF
- | TRBJ1-2 | TRBV4-2 | many | TGTGCCAGCAGCCAAGAGGTGGACTCTTATGGCTACACCTTC | CASSQEVDSYGYTF
- | TRBJ1-2 | TRBV20-1 | few | TGCAGTGCTAGTGTGCCCCGAGGCTACACCTTC | CSASVPRGYTF
- | TRBJ2-7 | TRBV6-1 | once | TGTGCCAGCAGTGAAAAGGAGACCTACGAGCAGTACTTC | CASSEKETYEQYF
TRBD1 | TRBJ2-5 | TRBV5-1 | many | TGCGCCAGCAGCTTGCGGGACAGGGCTCTAGAGACCCAGTACTTC | CASSLRDRALETQYF
TRBD1 | TRBJ1-5 | TRBV20-1 | few | TGCAGTGCCGCTGAGGCAGGGGGCGTTCAGCCCCAGCATTTT | CSAAEAGGVQPQHF
- | TRBJ1-1 | TRBV20-1 | - | TGCAGTGCTAGAGAGAGAGGGAACACTGAAGCTTTCTTT | CSARERGNTEAFF
TRBD2 | TRBJ2-1 | TRBV12-3/TRBV12-4 | - | TGTGCCAGCAGTTTATACGGGGGGACGATCAATGAGCAGTTCTTC | CASSLYGGTINEQFF
- | TRBJ2-3 | TRBV10-3 | many | TGTGCCATCAGTGAGTCGATGGCAGATACGCAGTATTTT | CAISESMADTQYF
- | TRBJ2-5 | TRBV7-2 | many | TGTGCCAGCCGGATTGGAGAGACCCAGTACTTC | CASRIGETQYF
- | TRBJ2-1 | TRBV7-9 | - | TGTGCCAGCAGCTTAGCGGGCAGTCGAAGCTCCTACAATGAGCAGTTCTTC | CASSLAGSRSSYNEQFF
- | TRBJ1-1 | TRBV4-1 | - | TGCGCCAGCAGCCAAACTAACACTGAAGCTTTCTTT | CASSQTNTEAFF
- | TRBJ1-1 | TRBV20-1 | - | TGCAGTGCTCCCCGCGGGGGCGGGACGGGGAACACTGAAGCTTTCTTT | CSAPRGGGTGNTEAFF
- | TRBJ1-1 | TRBV6-6 | - | TGTGCCAGCAGACAACAGGGTTCAGACACTGAAGCTTTCTTT | CASRQQGSDTEAFF
TRBD1 | TRBJ1-1 | TRBV11-1 | - | TGTGCCAGCAGCTTATACCGGTTGGTACCAGAGCAGGGGGCGCCCAGGATGAACACTGAAGCTTTCTTT | CASSLYRLVPEQGAPRMNTEAFF
- | TRBJ1-2 | TRBV7-2 | - | TGTGCCAGCAGCTTATCGCCCCAGGGAACCTATGGCTACACCTTC | CASSLSPQGTYGYTF
- | TRBJ2-3 | TRBV5-1 | - | TGCGCCAGCAGCTTGGTACCGGACAGTACTAGCACAGATACGCAGTATTTT | CASSLVPDSTSTDTQYF
- | TRBJ2-7 | TRBV12-3/TRBV12-4 | - | TGTGCCAGCAGTTTACTCGTAGATGCCTACGAGCAGTACTTC | CASSLLVDAYEQYF
TRBD1 | TRBJ1-2 | TRBV12-3/TRBV12-4 | - | TGTGCCAGCACCCTAACTAGACAGGGAGTTCGGAATGGCTACACCTTC | CASTLTRQGVRNGYTF
TRBD2 | TRBJ2-1 | TRBV12-3/TRBV12-4 | - | TGTGCCAGCAAAGAAGCGGGGGGGCAAGAGACCCAGTTCTTC | CASKEAGGQETQFF
- | TRBJ1-5 | TRBV6-6 | - | TGTGCCAGCATATTGGGGGAAGGACAGCCCCAGCATTTT | CASILGEGQPQHF
- | TRBJ2-7 | TRBV30 | - | TGTGCCCGGAGGTCTCCAGGGGACTCCTACGAGCAGTACTTC | CARRSPGDSYEQYF
- | TRBJ1-1 | TRBV15 | - | TGTGGCACCAGCAGAGATCGAAGGACTGAAGCTTTCTTT | CGTSRDRRTEAFF
- | TRBJ1-4 | TRBV3-1 | - | TGTGCCAGCAGCCAAGGAGCAGATTACGGGGAAAAACTGTTTTTT | CASSQGADYGEKLFF
TRBD2 | TRBJ2-7 | TRBV5-1 | few | TGCGCCAGCAGCTCGAAAATCGGGGGGGAGCAGTACTTC | CASSSKIGGEQYF
- | TRBJ2-1 | TRBV28 | - | TGTGCCAGCAGCCGCCAGACTAGGAGATACAATGAGCAGTTCTTC | CASSRQTRRYNEQFF
TRBD1 | TRBJ1-4 | TRBV20-1 | - | TGCAGTGCTAGCGAAAGGGGGCCGGGTGAAAAACTGTTTTTT | CSASERGPGEKLFF
- | TRBJ2-1 | TRBV29-1 | many | TGCAGCGTTGAAGACAGTTACAATGAGCAGTTCTTC | CSVEDSYNEQFF
- | TRBJ1-2 | TRBV7-9 | - | TGTGTCAGCAGCGCCGGTGGGAGGGCTGGCTACACCTTC | CVSSAGGRAGYTF
- | TRBJ2-5 | TRBV20-1 | few | TGCAGTGCTAGCCCGGACGAAGAGACCCAGTACTTC | CSASPDEETQYF
TRBD1 | TRBJ2-3 | TRBV4-1 | many | TGCGCCAGCAGAGGGACAGGGCTTCCTAGCACAGATACGCAGTATTTT | CASRGTGLPSTDTQYF
- | TRBJ2-1 | TRBV4-2 | - | TGTGCCAGCAGCCAACCCTTGGGGGTTGAGCAGTTCTTC | CASSQPLGVEQFF
TRBD1 | TRBJ2-2 | TRBV20-1 | - | TGCAGTGCTAGAGATTTTGTACAGGGGTTTACCGGGGAGCTGTTTTTT | CSARDFVQGFTGELFF